This T cell receptor beta chain was documented in a study of T cell changes during pregnancy in multiple sclerosis (dated by TCRdb to about 2019). Turning to the overall study: Changes in the T cell repertoire over the course of pregnancy were examined in this study in women with multiple sclerosis.

From a lookup of the germline V gene (reference sequence), CDR1 and CDR2 are MNHEY and SMNVEV. V is trimmed back by 5 bases and J by 4 bases, and the junction contains 9 bases that no gene match accounts for. From cysteine to phenylalanine, the CDR3 is 15 amino acids long. Here the CDR3 DNA is all that survives: 45 bases in frame from base 1. Library prep was done by the immunoSEQ multiplex PCR assay. TCRdb's version of the immuneACCESS table is confined to in-frame rearrangements and falls short of the full clone set. An unresolved V gene accounts for under half of the shortfall where checked; the remainder is of unknown origin. The sample includes under 80,000 clones, with about 90% observed a single time. The ten most abundant clones make up about 0.52% of the sample. Remarks on this clone: Its antigen is unknown. Qualities for individual bases were not recorded, and no much larger clone is one base off.

The TCR was taken from a female donor with multiple sclerosis, enrolled in a pregnancy study. Material: CD4+ T cells from peripheral blood mononuclear cells, obtained in the second trimester of pregnancy. The sequence joins TRBV27 to TRBJ2-5, with 8 bases matching TRBD2. The DNA sequence follows: TGTGCCAGCAGTGGAGCGGGAGTATCCCCAGAGACCCAGTACTTC. It translates as CASSGAGVSPETQYF.